The clone carrying this T cell receptor (beta chain) showed up many times. The antigen remains undetermined. The sample belongs to a study of blood T cells in healthy people across ages. Whole-study findings and limits: Observed TCR beta diversity per million T cells went down as age went up. This fall followed a roughly linear course with age.

Looked up from germline, CDR1 is SQVTM and CDR2 is ANQGSEA. The CDR3 consists of 13 residues. The V end lost 5 bases, the J end lost 1 base, and 6 bases lay between the germline ends. Using a J-beta primer mix together with a sample-barcoded 5' primer, a second PCR was run for about 6 to 11 cycles. Template switching added a 12-random-nucleotide identifier to every cDNA molecule. TCRdb reanalysed the 5' RACE reads using MiXCR and keeps one entry per CDR3 protein. The table lists fewer than 2 million distinct CDR3 sequences, approximately 40% of them singletons. Researchers collected roughly 10 milliliters of peripheral blood from every single donor.

Sequencing was carried out using blood. This sequence originates from a human donor in good health. The chain links TRBV29-1 to TRBJ2-6; no clear D gene. The CDR3: CSVIPSGANVLTF. The DNA of the CDR3 is TGCAGCGTTATACCATCTGGGGCCAACGTCCTGACTTTC.